Listed below are T cell receptor beta chains from one sample, sequenced in a study of CD8 T cells in ankylosing spondylitis. Each CDR3 protein gets one entry after TCRdb re-called the 5' RACE reads with MiXCR. The sample contains 150,000 to 200,000 distinct CDR3 sequences, around a sixth of which appear only once. Sequences were obtained from blood, either unsorted or a sorted T cell fraction (not recorded which). The receptor set was obtained from a male donor aged 10 to 35 with ankylosing spondylitis or in good health (not recorded which). Each CDR3 is given with its conserved first and last residue. D genes are given only for firm matches. Some rows have no size entry. The others give once, few or many, or a class for an expanded clone.

>TRBV24-1|TRBD1|.|TRBJ2-5
TGTGCCACCACCCGGACAGGAGAAGAGACCCAGTACTTC
CATTRTGEETQYF
>TRBV5-1|TRBD1|many|TRBJ2-4
TGCGCCAGCAGCTTACAGGGGGCGCAGGCCATTCAGTACTTC
CASSLQGAQAIQYF
>TRBV27|.|few|TRBJ1-1
TGTGCCAGCAGTTGGGCAGTAAACACTGAAGCTTTCTTT
CASSWAVNTEAFF
>TRBV5-6|.|many|TRBJ2-5
TGTGCCAGCAGCTTGGCTCCGTCGTACCAAGAGACCCAGTACTTC
CASSLAPSYQETQYF
>TRBV6-1|TRBD2|many|TRBJ2-2
TGTGCCAGCAGGGCTGGACTAGCCATCACCGGGGAGCTGTTTTTT
CASRAGLAITGELFF
>TRBV20-1|.|.|TRBJ2-1
TGCAGTGCTAGAGATGGGGGGTATGAGCAGTTCTTC
CSARDGGYEQFF
>TRBV11-3|.|.|TRBJ1-1
TGTGCCAGCATGTCAGACTCTGGAGCTTTCTTT
CASMSDSGAFF
>TRBV12-3/TRBV12-4|TRBD2|many|TRBJ2-1
TGTGCCAGCAGTACCAATAGCGGGAGGGGTTACAATGAGCAGTTCTTC
CASSTNSGRGYNEQFF
>TRBV20-1|TRBD2|.|TRBJ2-1
TGCAGTGCTGCAATAGCGGGAAGGGGTGATTCGGAGCAGTTCTTC
CSAAIAGRGDSEQFF
>TRBV9|.|many|TRBJ2-1
TGTGCCAGCAGCGCCAGCTCTGGGGGTGAGCAGTTCTTC
CASSASSGGEQFF
>TRBV18|TRBD1|few|TRBJ2-3
TGTGCCAGCTCACCTCCGGGACAGCCAGATACGCAGTATTTT
CASSPPGQPDTQYF
>TRBV20-1|.|many|TRBJ2-2
TGCAGTGCCAGCTTGTCGGGGTCCACCGGGGAGCTGTTTTTT
CSASLSGSTGELFF
>TRBV10-2|.|many|TRBJ1-2
TGCGCCAGCAGTGAGGACACCAACTATGGCTACACCTTC
CASSEDTNYGYTF
>TRBV6-1|TRBD2|many|TRBJ2-2
TGTGCCAGCAGTGAAGATTCTAGCGGGAGGCCCGGGGAGCTGTTTTTT
CASSEDSSGRPGELFF
>TRBV5-5|.|many|TRBJ2-7
TGTGCCAGCAGCTTGGTCCCGGGACAACGGAACTACGAGCAGTACTTC
CASSLVPGQRNYEQYF
>TRBV9|TRBD2|many|TRBJ2-3
TGTGCCAGCAGCGCGCCTAGCGGGAGGGCCTACAGGGGTGCAGATACGCAGTATTTT
CASSAPSGRAYRGADTQYF
>TRBV24-1|.|many|TRBJ2-3
TGTGCCACCAGTGATCGAACAGGGATTGGCACAGATACGCAGTATTTT
CATSDRTGIGTDTQYF
>TRBV2|.|many|TRBJ2-6
TGTGCCAGCAGTGTAGGATCTGTAATAGAGTCTGGGGCCAACGTCCTGACTTTC
CASSVGSVIESGANVLTF
>TRBV20-1|TRBD1|once|TRBJ2-5
TGCAGTGCTAGAGATCTCTTACAGGGGGGCGTGGAGACCCAGTACTTC
CSARDLLQGGVETQYF
>TRBV9|.|many|TRBJ1-1
TGTGCCAGCAGCGAGGGCATTCTGAACACTGAAGCTTTCTTT
CASSEGILNTEAFF
>TRBV29-1|.|few|TRBJ1-1
TGCAGCGTCCTCGGAGGGGAGGGTACTGAAGCTTTCTTT
CSVLGGEGTEAFF
>TRBV24-1|.|many|TRBJ2-5
TGTGCCACCAGTGCTCTTCTAGAAGAGACCCAGTACTTC
CATSALLEETQYF